This T cell receptor (beta chain) originates from a study of blood T cell repertoires in COVID-19. Across the study: Material from acute and convalescent COVID-19 was sourced from the United States, Italy and Spain.

The CDR3 totals 15 residues. Germline V gives CDR1 LGHNA, CDR2 YNFKEQ. V lost 1 base, J lost 5 bases, and 14 bases lay in between. Per the authors' pipeline: By means of reference gene primer amplification, nucleated cell counts were estimated. Using immunoSEQ multiplex PCR, the repertoire was profiled, and TCRdb retains in-frame clones only, with some absent. V, J and clone size are those of that table, while D and trimming were read from the DNA. The table lists about 180,000 clones, roughly 87% of them singletons. The TCR sequence derives from a woman between 45 and 65 years old with acute or convalescent COVID-19. Material: peripheral blood. This rearrangement joins TRBV4-2 to TRBJ1-2; the D gene is possibly TRBD1 (6 bases). This CDR3 reads CASSQGAGDRYGYTF. The CDR3 bases are TGTGCCAGCAGCCAAGGGGCAGGGGACCGATATGGCTACACCTTC.